The entry below gives a single T cell receptor beta chain sequence along with its context. These data belong to a study of T cells in tumors and immune-related adverse events. J lost 1 base, V lost 0 bases, and 13 bases had no gene match. CDR1 LGHNA and CDR2 YNFKEQ come from the germline V gene. This CDR3 is 21 amino acids long. Only in-frame clones appear in the TCRdb table, and some are missing; sequencing was by immunoSEQ multiplex PCR. The profile covers roughly 5,100 clones, with 65% appearing a single time and 5.7% taken by the ten largest. The origin of this receptor is a female donor with metastatic renal cell carcinoma. The sample consisted of gut tissue, taken from a patient treated with anti-PD-1 therapy. The chain has TRBV4-2 and TRBJ1-3; 12 bases agree with TRBD1. The CDR3 DNA reads TGTGCCAGCAGCCAAGATTTGGGACAGGGGGCCCTACTCGATTCTGGAAACACCATATATTTT. Protein sequence: CASSQDLGQGALLDSGNTIYF.